Listed here is a single T cell receptor (beta chain). With 1 base removed from V and 7 bases from J, the gap between germline ends came to 17 bases. CDR1 and CDR2 from the germline V gene are LGHDT and YNNKEL (reference sequence). The CDR3 is 15 residues long. This entry belongs to a study of CD8 T cells in Susac syndrome. RNA was extracted with the RNeasy kit, and a quantity of roughly 0.5 to 1 ug was reverse transcribed using random hexamers. TCRdb used MiXCR to reprocess the immunoSEQ multiplex PCR reads, holding one entry per CDR3 protein. The data contain tens of thousands of distinct CDR3 sequences, around 94% of them singletons.

The chain employs TRBV3-1 and TRBJ2-7; D is possibly TRBD1 or TRBD2 (6 bases each). Sequencing was done on a sample of CD4+ T cells from PBMCs. This receptor was identified in a human donor with Susac syndrome. This CDR3 reads CASSQGDGGLSEQYF. For the CDR3, the DNA is TGTGCCAGCAGCCAAGGGGATGGGGGGCTAAGTGAGCAGTACTTC.